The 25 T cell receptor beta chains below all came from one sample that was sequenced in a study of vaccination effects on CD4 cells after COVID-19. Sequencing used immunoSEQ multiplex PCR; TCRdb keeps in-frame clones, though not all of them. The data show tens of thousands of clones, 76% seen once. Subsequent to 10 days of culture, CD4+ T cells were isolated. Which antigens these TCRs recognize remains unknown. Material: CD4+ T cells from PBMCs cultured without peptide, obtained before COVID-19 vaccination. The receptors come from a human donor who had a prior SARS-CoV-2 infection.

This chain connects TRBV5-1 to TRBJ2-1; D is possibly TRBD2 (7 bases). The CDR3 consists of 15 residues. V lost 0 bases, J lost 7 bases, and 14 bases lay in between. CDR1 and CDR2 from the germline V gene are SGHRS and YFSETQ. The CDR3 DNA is TGCGCCAGCAGCTTGGGGGGGGGCGCCGGTAATGAGCAGTTCTTC. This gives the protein CASSLGGGAGNEQFF. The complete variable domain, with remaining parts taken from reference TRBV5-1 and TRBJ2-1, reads KAGVTQTPRYLIKTRGQQVTLSCSPISGHRSVSWYQQTPGQGLQFLFEYFSETQRNKGNFPGRFSGRQFSNSRSEMNVSTLELGDSALYLCASSLGGGAGNEQFFGPGTRLTVL.

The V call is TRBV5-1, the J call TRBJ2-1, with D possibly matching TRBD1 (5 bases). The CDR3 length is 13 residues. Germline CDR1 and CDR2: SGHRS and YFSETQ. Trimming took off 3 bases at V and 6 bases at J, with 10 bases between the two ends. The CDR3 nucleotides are TGCGCCAGCAGCTCCTCAGGGTTCAATGAGCAGTTCTTC. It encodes CASSSSGFNEQFF.

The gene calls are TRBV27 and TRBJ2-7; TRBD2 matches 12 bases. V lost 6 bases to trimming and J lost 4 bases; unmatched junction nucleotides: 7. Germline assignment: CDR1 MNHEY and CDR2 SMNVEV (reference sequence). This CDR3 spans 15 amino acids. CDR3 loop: CASRGRLAGDYEQYF. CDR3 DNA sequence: TGTGCCAGCAGGGGCCGACTAGCGGGAGATTACGAGCAGTACTTC.

The CDR3 bases are TGTGCCACCAGTGATTCTATGAGCAGGGGGCAACAGCCCCAGCATTTT. Protein sequence: CATSDSMSRGQQPQHF. The genes are TRBV24-1 and TRBJ1-5; the match to TRBD1 covers 8 bases. This CDR3 spans 16 amino acids. J was trimmed by 7 bases and V by 2 bases; bases with no gene match: 9. Per the germline V gene, CDR1 is KGHDR and CDR2 is SFDVKD.

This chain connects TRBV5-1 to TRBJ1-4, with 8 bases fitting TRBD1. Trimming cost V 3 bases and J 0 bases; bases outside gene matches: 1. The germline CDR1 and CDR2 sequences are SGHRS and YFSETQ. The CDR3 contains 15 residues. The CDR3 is CASSWGQATNEKLFF. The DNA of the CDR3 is TGCGCCAGCAGCTGGGGACAGGCAACTAATGAAAAACTGTTTTTT.

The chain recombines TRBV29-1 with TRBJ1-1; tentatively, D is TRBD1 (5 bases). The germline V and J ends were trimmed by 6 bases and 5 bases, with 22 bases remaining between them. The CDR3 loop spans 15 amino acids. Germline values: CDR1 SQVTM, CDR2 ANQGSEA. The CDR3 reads CSVRRDRVQGTEAFF. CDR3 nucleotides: TGCAGCGTACGCAGGGACCGGGTTCAGGGAACTGAAGCTTTCTTT.

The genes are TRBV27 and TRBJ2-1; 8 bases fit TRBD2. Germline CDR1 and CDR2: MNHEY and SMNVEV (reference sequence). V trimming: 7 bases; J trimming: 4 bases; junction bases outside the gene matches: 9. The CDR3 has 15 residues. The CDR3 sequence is CASNSPGLGYNEQFF. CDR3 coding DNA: TGTGCCAGCAACTCTCCGGGACTAGGGTACAATGAGCAGTTCTTC.

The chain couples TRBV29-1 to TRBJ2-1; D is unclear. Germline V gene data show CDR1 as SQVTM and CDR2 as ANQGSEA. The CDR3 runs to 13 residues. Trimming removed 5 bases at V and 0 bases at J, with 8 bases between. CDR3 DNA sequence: TGCAGCGTTCAAACCTTCTCCTACAATGAGCAGTTCTTC. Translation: CSVQTFSYNEQFF.

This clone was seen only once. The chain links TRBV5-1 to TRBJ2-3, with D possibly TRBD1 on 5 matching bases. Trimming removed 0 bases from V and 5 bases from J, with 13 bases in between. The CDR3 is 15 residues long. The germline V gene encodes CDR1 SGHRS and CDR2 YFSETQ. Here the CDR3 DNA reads TGCGCCAGCAGCTTGGCCGTCGATCAGGGAGATACGCAGTATTTT. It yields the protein CASSLAVDQGDTQYF.

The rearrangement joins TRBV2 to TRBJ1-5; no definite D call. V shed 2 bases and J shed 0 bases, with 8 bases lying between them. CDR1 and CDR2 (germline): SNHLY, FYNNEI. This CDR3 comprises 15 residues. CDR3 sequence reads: CASSEQVNSNQPQHF. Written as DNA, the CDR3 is TGTGCCAGCAGTGAACAGGTTAATAGCAATCAGCCCCAGCATTTT.

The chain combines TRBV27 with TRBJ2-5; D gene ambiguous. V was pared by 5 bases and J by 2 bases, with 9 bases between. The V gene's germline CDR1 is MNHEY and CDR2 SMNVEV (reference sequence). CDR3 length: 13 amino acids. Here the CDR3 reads CASSPRTQETQYF. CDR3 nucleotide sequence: TGTGCCAGCAGTCCCCGAACACAAGAGACCCAGTACTTC.

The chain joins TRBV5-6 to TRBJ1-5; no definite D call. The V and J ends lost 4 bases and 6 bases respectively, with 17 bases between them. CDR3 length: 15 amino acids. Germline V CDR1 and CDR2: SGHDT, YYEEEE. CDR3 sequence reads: CASSHRRGLGQPQHF. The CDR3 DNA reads TGTGCCAGCAGCCACCGTCGAGGGCTCGGTCAGCCCCAGCATTTT.

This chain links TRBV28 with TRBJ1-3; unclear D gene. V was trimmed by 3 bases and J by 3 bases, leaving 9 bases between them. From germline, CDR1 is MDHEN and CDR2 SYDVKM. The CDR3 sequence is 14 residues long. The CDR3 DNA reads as TGTGCCAGCAGTTTCGACCCCTTTGGAAACACCATATATTTT. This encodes CASSFDPFGNTIYF.

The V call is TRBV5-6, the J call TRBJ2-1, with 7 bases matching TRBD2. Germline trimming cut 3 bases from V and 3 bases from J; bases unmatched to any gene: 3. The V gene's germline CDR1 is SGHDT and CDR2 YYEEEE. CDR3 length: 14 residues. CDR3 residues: CASSWGLNYNEQFF. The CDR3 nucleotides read TGTGCCAGCAGCTGGGGACTAAACTACAATGAGCAGTTCTTC. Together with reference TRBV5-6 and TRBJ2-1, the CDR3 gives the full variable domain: DAGVTQSPTHLIKTRGQQVTLRCSPKSGHDTVSWYQQALGQGPQFIFQYYEEEERQRGNFPDRFSGHQFPNYSSELNVNALLLGDSALYLCASSWGLNYNEQFFGPGTRLTVL.

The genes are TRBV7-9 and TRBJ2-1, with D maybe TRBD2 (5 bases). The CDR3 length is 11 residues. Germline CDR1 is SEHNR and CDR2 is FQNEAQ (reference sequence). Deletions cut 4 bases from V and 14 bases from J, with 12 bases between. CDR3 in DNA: TGTGCCAGCAGCTCTACTAGGCTAGAGTTCTTC. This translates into CASSSTRLEFF.

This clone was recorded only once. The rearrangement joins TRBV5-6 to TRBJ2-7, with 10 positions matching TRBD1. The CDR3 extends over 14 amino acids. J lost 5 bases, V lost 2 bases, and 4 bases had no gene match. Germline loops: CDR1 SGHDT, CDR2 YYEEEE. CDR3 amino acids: CASSLSGTGDEQYF. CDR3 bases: TGTGCCAGCAGCTTAAGTGGGACAGGGGACGAGCAGTACTTC. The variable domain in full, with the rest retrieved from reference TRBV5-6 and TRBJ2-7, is DAGVTQSPTHLIKTRGQQVTLRCSPKSGHDTVSWYQQALGQGPQFIFQYYEEEERQRGNFPDRFSGHQFPNYSSELNVNALLLGDSALYLCASSLSGTGDEQYFGPGTRLTVT.

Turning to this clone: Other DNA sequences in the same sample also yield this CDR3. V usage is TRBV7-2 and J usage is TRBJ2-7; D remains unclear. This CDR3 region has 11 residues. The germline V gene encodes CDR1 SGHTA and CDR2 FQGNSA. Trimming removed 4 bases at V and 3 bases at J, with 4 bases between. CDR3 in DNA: TGTGCCAGCAGCTCATACTACGAGCAGTACTTC. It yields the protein CASSSYYEQYF.

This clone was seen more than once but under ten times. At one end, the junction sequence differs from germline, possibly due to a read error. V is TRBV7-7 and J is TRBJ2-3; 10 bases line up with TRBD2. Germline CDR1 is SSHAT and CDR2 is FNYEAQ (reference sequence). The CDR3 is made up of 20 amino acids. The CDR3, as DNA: TGTGCTAGCAGCTTAGTAGCGGGGGGTTCCTCGAGCAGGGGACTAGATACGCAGTATTTT. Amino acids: CASSLVAGGSSSRGLDTQYF.

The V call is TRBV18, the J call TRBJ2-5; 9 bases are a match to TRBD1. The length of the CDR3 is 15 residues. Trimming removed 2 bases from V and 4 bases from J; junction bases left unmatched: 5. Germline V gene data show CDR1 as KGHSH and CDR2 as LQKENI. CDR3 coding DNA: TGTGCCAGCTCACCAGGGACAGGGAGTCGAGAGACCCAGTACTTC. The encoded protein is CASSPGTGSRETQYF.

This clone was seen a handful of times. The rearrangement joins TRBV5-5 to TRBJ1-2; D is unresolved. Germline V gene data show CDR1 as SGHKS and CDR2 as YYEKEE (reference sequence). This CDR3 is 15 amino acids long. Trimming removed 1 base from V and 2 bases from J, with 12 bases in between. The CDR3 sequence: CASSLTGVGNYGYTF. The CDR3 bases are TGTGCCAGCAGCTTGACTGGGGTTGGGAACTATGGCTACACCTTC.

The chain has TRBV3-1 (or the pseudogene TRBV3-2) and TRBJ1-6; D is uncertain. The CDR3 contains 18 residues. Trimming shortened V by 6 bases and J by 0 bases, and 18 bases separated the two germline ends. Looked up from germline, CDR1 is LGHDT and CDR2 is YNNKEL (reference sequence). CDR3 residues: CASSHGRLLSSYNSPLHF. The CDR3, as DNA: TGTGCCAGCAGTCATGGACGGCTCCTAAGCTCCTATAATTCACCCCTCCACTTT.

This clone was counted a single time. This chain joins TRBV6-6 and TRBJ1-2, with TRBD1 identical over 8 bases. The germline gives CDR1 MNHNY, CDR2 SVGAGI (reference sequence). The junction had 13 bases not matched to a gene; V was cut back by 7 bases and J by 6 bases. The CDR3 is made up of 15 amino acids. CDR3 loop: CASTGQGPVYDGYTF. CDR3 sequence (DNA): TGTGCCAGCACCGGACAGGGCCCCGTCTACGATGGCTACACCTTC.

CDR3: CASRRDRGYSYEQYF. The DNA of the CDR3 is TGTGCCAGCAGACGGGACAGGGGGTATTCTTACGAGCAGTACTTC. The chain carries TRBV7-9 and TRBJ2-7; TRBD1 matches 11 bases. The length of the CDR3 is 15 residues. V gave up 6 bases and J gave up 4 bases; unmatched junction bases: 8. Germline-derived CDR1 and CDR2 are SEHNR and FQNEAQ (reference sequence). Full variable domain (rest looked up from reference TRBV7-9 and TRBJ2-7): DTGVSQNPRHKITKRGQNVTFRCDPISEHNRLYWYRQTLGQGPEFLTYFQNEAQLEKSRLLSDRFSAERPKGSFSTLEIQRTEQGDSAMYLCASRRDRGYSYEQYFGPGTRLTVT.

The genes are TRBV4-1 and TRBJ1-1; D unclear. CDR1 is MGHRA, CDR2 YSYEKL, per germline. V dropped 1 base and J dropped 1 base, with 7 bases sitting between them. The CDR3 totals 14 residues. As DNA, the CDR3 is TGCGCCAGCAGCCAAGTCCCCGGGAACACTGAAGCTTTCTTT. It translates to CASSQVPGNTEAFF.

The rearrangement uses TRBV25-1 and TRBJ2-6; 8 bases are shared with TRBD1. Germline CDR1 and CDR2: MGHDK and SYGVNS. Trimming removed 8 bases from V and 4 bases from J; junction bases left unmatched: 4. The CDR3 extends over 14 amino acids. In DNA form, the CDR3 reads TGTGCCAGCCAGGGGGCATGGGGGGCCAACGTCCTGACTTTC. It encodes CASQGAWGANVLTF. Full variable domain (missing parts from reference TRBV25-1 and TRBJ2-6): EADIYQTPRYLVIGTGKKITLECSQTMGHDKMYWYQQDPGMELHLIHYSYGVNSTEKGDLSSESTVSRIRTEHFPLTLESARPSHTSQYLCASQGAWGANVLTFGAGSRLTVL.